This T cell receptor (beta chain) derives from a study of blood T cell repertoires in COVID-19. Trimming removed 0 bases at V and 8 bases at J, with 13 bases between. Germline lookup yields CDR1 GTSNPN and CDR2 SVGIG (reference sequence). This CDR3 is 13 amino acids long. Original methodology: Using reference gene primer amplification, nucleated cell counts were estimated. Assay used: immunoSEQ multiplex PCR; TCRdb lists only in-frame clones, some missing. The V and J calls and the clone size are those of that table, but D and trimming were determined from the DNA. The top ten hold 7.5% to 9.5% of the sample, which has approximately 500,000 clones, about 88% seen once.

What was sequenced was peripheral blood. The TCR comes from a woman between 45 and 65 years old with COVID-19, enrolled during active disease. The rearrangement uses TRBV30 and TRBJ1-2; possibly TRBD1 for D (6 bases). This CDR3 is CAWSVGQFAGYTF. DNA for the CDR3: TGTGCCTGGAGTGTAGGACAGTTTGCAGGCTACACCTTC.